Given below is one T cell receptor beta chain in context. The antigen is unknown. Some clones are missing from TCRdb's copy, which holds only in-frame ones; the method was immunoSEQ multiplex PCR. The data show 70,000 or so clones, roughly three quarters seen once. Culture lasted approximately 10 days before CD4+ T cell isolation. This entry comes from a study of vaccination effects on CD4 cells after COVID-19. CDR1 is MNHEY, CDR2 SVGAGI, per germline. V was clipped by 6 bases and J by 4 bases, with 15 bases between them. This CDR3 region has 14 residues. The chain joins TRBV6-5 to TRBJ1-1, with D perhaps matching TRBD1 (6 bases). The sample in question was CD4+ T cells from PBMCs cultured without peptide, obtained before COVID-19 vaccination. The sequence came from a human donor who received a COVID-19 vaccine. The DNA for the CDR3 is TGTGCCAGCAGGCTCGTGGCCAGGGGCACTGAAGCTTTCTTT. Translating it yields CASRLVARGTEAFF.